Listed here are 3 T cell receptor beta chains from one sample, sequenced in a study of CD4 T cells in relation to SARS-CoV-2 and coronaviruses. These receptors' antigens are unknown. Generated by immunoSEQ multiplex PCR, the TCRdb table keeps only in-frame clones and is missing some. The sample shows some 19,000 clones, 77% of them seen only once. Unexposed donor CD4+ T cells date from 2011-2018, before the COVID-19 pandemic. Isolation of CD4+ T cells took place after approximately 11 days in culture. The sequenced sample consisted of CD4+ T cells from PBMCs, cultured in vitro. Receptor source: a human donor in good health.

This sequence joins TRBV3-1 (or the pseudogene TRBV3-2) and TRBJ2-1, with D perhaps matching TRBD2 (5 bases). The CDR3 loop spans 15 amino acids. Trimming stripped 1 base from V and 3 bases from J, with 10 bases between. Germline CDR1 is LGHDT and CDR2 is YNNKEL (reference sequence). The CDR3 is CASSQGWENYNEQFF. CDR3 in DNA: TGTGCCAGCAGCCAAGGGTGGGAGAACTACAATGAGCAGTTCTTC.

CDR3 nucleotides: TGTGCCAGCAGCTTTTACACCACCGGGTCCCGGACTGGCTACACCTTC. This gives the protein CASSFYTTGSRTGYTF. The chain links TRBV7-9 to TRBJ1-2; D uncertain. V gave up 3 bases and J gave up 7 bases, with 21 bases separating them. Germline lookup yields CDR1 SEHNR and CDR2 FQNEAQ (reference sequence). There are 16 residues in the CDR3.

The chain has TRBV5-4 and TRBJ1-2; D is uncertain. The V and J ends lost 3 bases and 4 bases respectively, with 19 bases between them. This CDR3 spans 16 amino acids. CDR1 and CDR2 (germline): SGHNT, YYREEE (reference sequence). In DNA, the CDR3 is TGTGCCAGCAGCTCCGCCAGTCTTTCCCGGGGCTATGGCTACACCTTC. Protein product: CASSSASLSRGYGYTF.